The next 5 T cell receptor beta chains were all read from a single sample in a study of CD8+CD57+ T cells in acquired aplastic anemia (dated by TCRdb to between 2018 and 2020). The sequencer was an Illumina HiSeq 2000. Profiling of TCR beta VDJ combinations and CDR3 sequences used genomic DNA as the template. In-frame beta chains were kept once TCRdb had trimmed the public reads at Q25 with fastp and called clones with MiXCR. Rows merge per CDR3 protein into single entries with the most common DNA and genes. Across this sample there are 190,000 or so distinct CDR3 sequences, with approximately 60% seen only once. The ten biggest clones cover 25% to 30% of the sample. The sequencing sample was made of sorted CD4+, CD8+, or CD8+CD57+ T cells (not recorded which) from PBMCs. These receptors were obtained from a human donor in good health.

This clonotype was detected a few times. The chain uses TRBV7-9 and TRBJ2-5, with 14 bases aligning to TRBD2. V was clipped by 5 bases and J by 9 bases; unmatched bases: 5. CDR3 size: 14 residues. CDR1 SEHNR and CDR2 FQNEAQ come from the germline V gene (reference sequence). Here the CDR3 reads CASSPGTSGSAQYF. The CDR3 coding sequence is TGTGCCAGCAGCCCAGGGACTAGCGGGAGCGCCCAGTACTTC.

The J gene is TRBJ2-5, the V gene TRBV7-8, with D unclear. V gave up 1 base and J gave up 5 bases, with 14 bases separating them. There are 15 residues in the CDR3. In germline, CDR1 is SGHVS, CDR2 FQNEAQ. The CDR3 DNA is TGTGCCAGCAGCTTAGGAGGCTCCTACAATGAGACCCAGTACTTC. This sequence encodes CASSLGGSYNETQYF.

This chain links TRBV2 with TRBJ2-1; possible D gene TRBD2, 6 bases. CDR3 length equals 13 residues. Germline V gives CDR1 SNHLY, CDR2 FYNNEI. Trimming took off 6 bases at V and 10 bases at J, with 16 bases between the two ends. CDR3 loop: CASRPGTELEQFF. CDR3 bases: TGTGCCAGCAGGCCCGGGACTGAGTTGGAGCAGTTCTTC.

This chain joins TRBV6-2 or TRBV6-3 and TRBJ2-3; 8 nucleotides match TRBD2. Germline values: CDR1 MNHEY, CDR2 SVGEGT. There are 16 residues in the CDR3. Trimming at V came to 4 bases and at J to 2 bases, leaving 8 bases not matched to a gene. The CDR3 nucleotides are TGTGCCAGCAGTTTCCCCGCTAGCGGGTACACAGATACGCAGTATTTT. Its protein is CASSFPASGYTDTQYF.

CDR3 coding DNA: TGCAGTGCTAGAAGTGGGGAGACCCAGTACTTC. Translating it yields CSARSGETQYF. The gene calls are TRBV20-1 and TRBJ2-5; D is undetermined. Trimming stripped 2 bases from V and 5 bases from J, with 6 bases between. Germline V lookup: CDR1 DFQATT, CDR2 SNEGSKA (reference sequence). The CDR3 covers 11 residues.